The entry below gives a single T cell receptor (beta chain) sequence along with its context. This clone showed up just once. No cognate antigen has been identified for it. Base-call qualities are not available, and no considerably larger clone is one nucleotide away. This entry comes from a study of a mutant IDH1 vaccine in newly diagnosed glioma listed by TCRdb under 2021. Describing the broader study: The approximately 33 treated patients were approximately 62% male and 37.5% female, with a mean age of approximately 40 years. Before enrollment, most patients had been given radiochemotherapy with temozolomide as standard therapy, while the rest had received either radiotherapy alone or temozolomide alone. Peripheral blood was collected at six visits: V03 (baseline), V05, V07, V10, V12 and V13. Longitudinal TCRB deep sequencing was performed for about two dozen treated patients wherever samples were available for exploratory analyses. The full study reports these points: No apparent relationship was observed between pseudoprogression and alterations in the top peripheral T cell clonotypes detected by TCRB sequencing. Vaccine-induced immune responses across multiple MHC alleles were detected in approximately 93% of patients. Selection of PBMC samples for TCRB deep sequencing was based on availability. The authors noted that analyses of patient blood samples could not be reproduced because of sample limitations.

Library method: the immunoSEQ multiplex PCR assay. The hsTCRB Kit was used according to the manufacturer's protocol to amplify rearranged TCR beta chain sequences. An Illumina MiSeq was used to sequence the TCRB libraries. The source study handled its data this way. Demultiplexing, trimming and gene mapping were performed with the kit vendor's proprietary platform. TCRdb re-hosts the immuneACCESS table, in-frame sequences only. Its copies lack some clones; in the studies checked, an unresolved V gene accounts for under half of them, and the cause for the rest is not known. V and J calls and clone size are those listed in that table; D and trimming were worked out from the DNA. The sample records 90,000 to 95,000 clones, about 83% of which are singletons. The ten largest clonotypes hold approximately 7.4% of the sample. Reading the label with the study, this specimen's time point is: baseline, week 1 (first vaccination visit). The treatment or condition label on this specimen signifies: pre-vaccination baseline after standard-of-care therapy. Donors had newly diagnosed WHO grade 3 or 4 IDH1-mutant astrocytomas with loss of nuclear ATRX. The samples were drawn from NOA16, a multicentre, single-arm, open-label phase I trial in Germany that tested a mutant IDH1 peptide vaccine in humans for the first time. For immunogenicity testing, the blood drawn at visit V03 was used as the baseline sample. Genomic DNA for TCRB sequencing was extracted from EDTA blood using the DNeasy Blood and Tissue Kit.

The germline V gene sets CDR1 to KGHSH and CDR2 to LQKENI. At the junction V is shortened by 4 bases and J by 5 bases; bases outside the gene matches: 10. Measured from the cysteine to the phenylalanine, the CDR3 is 16 residues long. Only the CDR3 region is kept as DNA, spanning 48 bases read in frame from base 1. The specimen comprised PBMCs, sampled from a glioma patient treated with radiotherapy, temozolomide or both. The receptor was derived from a woman aged 50 to 60 with glioma. This chain joins TRBV18 to TRBJ1-1, with 10 middle bases fitting TRBD1. The bases are TGTGCCAGCTCACAGAACCGACAGGGGGCAGGGACTGAAGCTTTCTTT. It translates to CASSQNRQGAGTEAFF.